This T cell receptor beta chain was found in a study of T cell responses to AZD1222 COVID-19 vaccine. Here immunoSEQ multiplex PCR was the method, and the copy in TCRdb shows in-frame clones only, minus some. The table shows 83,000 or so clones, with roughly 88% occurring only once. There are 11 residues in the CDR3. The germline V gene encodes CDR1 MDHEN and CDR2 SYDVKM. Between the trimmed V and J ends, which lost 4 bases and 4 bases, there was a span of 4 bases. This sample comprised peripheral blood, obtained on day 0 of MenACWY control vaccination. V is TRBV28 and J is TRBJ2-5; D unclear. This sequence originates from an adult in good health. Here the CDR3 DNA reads TGTGCCAGCAGTTGGAGAGAGACCCAGTACTTC. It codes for CASSWRETQYF.